This T cell receptor (beta chain) comes out of a study of CD8 T cells in ankylosing spondylitis. V lost 3 bases and J lost 0, with 12 bases in between. Germline assignment: CDR1 SEHNR and CDR2 FQNEAQ (reference sequence). The CDR3 sequence is 16 residues long. Regarding the study as a whole: Clones linked to disease, bearing a CD8+ phenotype, were relatively rare in peripheral blood.

TCRdb re-derived calls from the 5' RACE reads in MiXCR, one entry per CDR3 protein. The repertoire includes about 240,000 distinct CDR3 sequences, 8.6% of them detected once, and approximately 7% sits in the top ten. This clonotype was detected ten times or more. Its target is unknown. The chain has TRBV7-9 and TRBJ2-1; no firm D call. The sequence came from a male donor with ankylosing spondylitis or in good health (not recorded which). The source material was blood, either unsorted or a sorted T cell fraction (not recorded which). This CDR3 is CASSFSGGNSYNEQFF. The CDR3 nucleotides read TGTGCCAGCAGCTTCTCGGGCGGTAACTCCTACAATGAGCAGTTCTTC. Variable domain in full (rest from reference TRBV7-9 and TRBJ2-1): DTGVSQNPRHKITKRGQNVTFRCDPISEHNRLYWYRQTLGQGPEFLTYFQNEAQLEKSRLLSDRFSAERPKGSFSTLEIQRTEQGDSAMYLCASSFSGGNSYNEQFFGPGTRLTVL.